This paragraph covers one T cell receptor (beta chain) sequence. What it binds is unknown. These data belong to a study of vaccination and CD4 T cells after COVID-19. Study-wide background: Investigators drew the post-COVID samples a median around 93 days after diagnosis, with a range of 35 to 161. Stimulation of cells relied on overlapping spike peptides derived from SARS-CoV-2, HCoV-NL63, HCoV-OC43 and HCoV-229E. Samples from a few convalescent patients were taken at day 14 and days 161 to 241 post-vaccination.

As to time point: late sampling 161 to 241 days after vaccination in three convalescent patients. Described treatment: roughly 10-day PBMC culture with coronavirus spike peptide pools or control peptides (ViraFEST assay). ViraFEST used peptide pools to expand antigen-specific T cells before TCR sequencing. The CDR3 is made up of 12 amino acids. The V and J ends lost 5 bases and 6 bases respectively, with 10 bases between them. Germline-derived CDR1 and CDR2 are SEHNR and FQNEAQ (reference sequence). Sequencing of the DNA from cultured CD4+ T cells was carried out with the Oncomine TCR Beta short-read assay. TCRdb used MiXCR to reprocess the PCR reads, holding one entry per CDR3 protein. The data show roughly 28,000 distinct CDR3 sequences, more than 35% seen once.

This sequence was found in a human donor who had recovered from COVID-19. The material sequenced was CD4+ T cells from blood, cultured in vitro, taken about 7 months after SARS-CoV-2 vaccination. V is TRBV7-9 and J is TRBJ2-5, with unresolved D. The DNA of the CDR3 is TGTGCCAGCAGCCAAAGTAGGCAGACCCAGTACTTC. Its protein product is CASSQSRQTQYF.